The entry that follows covers one TCR beta chain sequence. Other DNA sequences in the sample encode the same CDR3. The data were obtained in a study of shared clonotypes between healthy human individuals. Naive CD8 isolation took CD45RO-negative cells positively selected for CCR7 and excluded terminally differentiated effector memory CD45RA+ cells. The table came from immunoSEQ multiplex PCR; TCRdb's copy has only in-frame clones and leaves some out. The sample lists some 1,900,000 clones; 85% to 95% were seen once. After removal of 0 bases from V and 4 bases from J, the junction contained 4 bases not matched to a gene. The CDR3 covers 16 residues. The germline V gene encodes CDR1 MNHEY and CDR2 SMNVEV (reference sequence).

The specimen was naive CD8+ T cells sorted from blood. The receptor comes from a man aged 18 to 29 in good health. The V gene is TRBV27, the J gene TRBJ2-3; TRBD2 agrees at 10 bases. For the CDR3, the DNA is TGTGCCAGCAGTTTATCAGCGGGAGGGTCGGCAGATACGCAGTATTTT. Amino acids: CASSLSAGGSADTQYF.